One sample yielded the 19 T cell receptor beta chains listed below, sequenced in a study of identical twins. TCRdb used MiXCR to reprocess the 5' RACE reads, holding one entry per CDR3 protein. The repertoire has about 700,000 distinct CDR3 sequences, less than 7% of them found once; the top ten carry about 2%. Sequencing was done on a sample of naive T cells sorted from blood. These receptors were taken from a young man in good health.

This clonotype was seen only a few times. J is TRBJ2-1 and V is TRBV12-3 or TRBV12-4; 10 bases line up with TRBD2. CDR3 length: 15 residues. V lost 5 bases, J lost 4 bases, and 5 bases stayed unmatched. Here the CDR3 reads CASSRGLADYNEQFF. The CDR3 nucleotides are TGTGCCAGCAGTCGAGGACTAGCGGATTACAATGAGCAGTTCTTC.

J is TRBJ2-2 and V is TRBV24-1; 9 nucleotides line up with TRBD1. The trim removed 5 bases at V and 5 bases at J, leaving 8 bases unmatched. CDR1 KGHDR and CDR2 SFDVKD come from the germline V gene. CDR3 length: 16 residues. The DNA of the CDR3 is TGTGCCACCAGTGCCGAGGGACAGGGTCGTACCGGGGAGCTGTTTTTT. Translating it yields CATSAEGQGRTGELFF.

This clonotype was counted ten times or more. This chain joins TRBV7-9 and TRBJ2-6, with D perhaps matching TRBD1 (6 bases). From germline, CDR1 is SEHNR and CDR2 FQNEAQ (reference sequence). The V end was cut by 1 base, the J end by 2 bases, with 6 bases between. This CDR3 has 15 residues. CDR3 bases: TGTGCCAGCAGCTTAGAGGGGGCTGGGGCCAACGTCCTGACTTTC. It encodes CASSLEGAGANVLTF.

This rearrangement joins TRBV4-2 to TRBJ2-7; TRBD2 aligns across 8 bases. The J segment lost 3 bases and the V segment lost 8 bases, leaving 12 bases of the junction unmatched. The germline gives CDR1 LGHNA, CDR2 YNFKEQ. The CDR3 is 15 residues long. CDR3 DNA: TGTGCCAGCGCTTATTCCGGGACTAGTAACTACGAGCAGTACTTC. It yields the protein CASAYSGTSNYEQYF.

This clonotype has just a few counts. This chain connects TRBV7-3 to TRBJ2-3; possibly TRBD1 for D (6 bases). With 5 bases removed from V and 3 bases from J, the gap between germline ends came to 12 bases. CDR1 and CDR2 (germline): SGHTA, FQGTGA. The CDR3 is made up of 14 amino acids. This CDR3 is CASSPGAATDTQYF. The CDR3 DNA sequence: TGTGCCAGCAGCCCAGGGGCCGCGACAGATACGCAGTATTTT.

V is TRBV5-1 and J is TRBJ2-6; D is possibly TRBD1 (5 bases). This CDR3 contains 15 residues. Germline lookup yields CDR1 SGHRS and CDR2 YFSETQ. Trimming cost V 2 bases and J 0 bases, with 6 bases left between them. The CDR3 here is CASSLQDSGANVLTF. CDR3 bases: TGCGCCAGCAGCTTACAGGACTCTGGGGCCAACGTCCTGACTTTC. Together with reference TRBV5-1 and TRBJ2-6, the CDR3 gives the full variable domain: KAGVTQTPRYLIKTRGQQVTLSCSPISGHRSVSWYQQTPGQGLQFLFEYFSETQRNKGNFPGRFSGRQFSNSRSEMNVSTLELGDSALYLCASSLQDSGANVLTFGAGSRLTVL.

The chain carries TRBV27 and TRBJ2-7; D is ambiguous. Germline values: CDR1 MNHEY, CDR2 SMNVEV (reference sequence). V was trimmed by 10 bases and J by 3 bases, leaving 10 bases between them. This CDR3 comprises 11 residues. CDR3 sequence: CATVGGYEQYF. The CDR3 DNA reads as TGTGCCACGGTGGGCGGCTACGAGCAGTACTTC.

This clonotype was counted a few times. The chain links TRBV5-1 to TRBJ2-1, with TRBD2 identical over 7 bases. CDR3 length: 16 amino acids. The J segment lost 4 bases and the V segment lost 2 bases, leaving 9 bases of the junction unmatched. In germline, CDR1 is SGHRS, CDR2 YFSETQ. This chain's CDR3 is CASSLKRAGEYNEQFF. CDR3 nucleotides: TGCGCCAGCAGCTTAAAGCGCGCGGGGGAGTACAATGAGCAGTTCTTC.

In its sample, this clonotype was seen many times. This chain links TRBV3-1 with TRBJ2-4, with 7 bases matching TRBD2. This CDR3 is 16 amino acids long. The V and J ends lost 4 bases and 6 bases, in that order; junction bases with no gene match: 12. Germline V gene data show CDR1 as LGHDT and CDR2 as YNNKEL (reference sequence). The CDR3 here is CASSLPRRGGGNIQYF. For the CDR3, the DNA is TGTGCCAGCAGCCTCCCACGAAGGGGCGGGGGAAACATTCAGTACTTC.

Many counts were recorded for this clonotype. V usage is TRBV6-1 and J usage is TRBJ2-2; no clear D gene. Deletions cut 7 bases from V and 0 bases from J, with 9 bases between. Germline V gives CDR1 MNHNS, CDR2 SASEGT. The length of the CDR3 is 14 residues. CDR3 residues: CASTPFANTGELFF. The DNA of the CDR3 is TGTGCCAGCACTCCCTTCGCGAACACCGGGGAGCTGTTTTTT.

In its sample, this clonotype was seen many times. Here the CDR3 DNA reads TGTGCCAGCAGCCCAGGGTTTGGTAACTATGGCTACACCTTC. Translating it yields CASSPGFGNYGYTF. The J gene is TRBJ1-2, the V gene TRBV11-1; a weak D match, TRBD1 (5 bases). The CDR3 consists of 14 residues. Between the trimmed V and J ends, which lost 5 bases and 1 base, there was a span of 11 bases. Germline CDR1 SGHAT, CDR2 FQDESV (reference sequence).

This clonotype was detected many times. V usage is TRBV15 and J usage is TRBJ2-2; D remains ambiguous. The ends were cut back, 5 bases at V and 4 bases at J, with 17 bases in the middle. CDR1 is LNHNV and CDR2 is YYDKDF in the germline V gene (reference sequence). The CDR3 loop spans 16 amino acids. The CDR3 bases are TGTGCCACCAGCGAATTTCATACTACGGGCACCGGGGAGCTGTTTTTT. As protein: CATSEFHTTGTGELFF.

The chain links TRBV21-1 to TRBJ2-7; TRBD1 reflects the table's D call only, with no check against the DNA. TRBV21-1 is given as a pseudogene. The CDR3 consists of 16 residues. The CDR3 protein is CASSQGGGTGNPEQYV. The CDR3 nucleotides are TGTGCCAGCAGTCAAGGGGGGGGAACCGGCAACCCCGAGCAGTACGTC.

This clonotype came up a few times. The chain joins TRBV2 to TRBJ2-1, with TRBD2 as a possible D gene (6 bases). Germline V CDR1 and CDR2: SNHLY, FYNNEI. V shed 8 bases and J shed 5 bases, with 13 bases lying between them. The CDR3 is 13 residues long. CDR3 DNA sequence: TGTGCCAGCCCGAGACTAGTAAACAATGAGCAGTTCTTC. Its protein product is CASPRLVNNEQFF.

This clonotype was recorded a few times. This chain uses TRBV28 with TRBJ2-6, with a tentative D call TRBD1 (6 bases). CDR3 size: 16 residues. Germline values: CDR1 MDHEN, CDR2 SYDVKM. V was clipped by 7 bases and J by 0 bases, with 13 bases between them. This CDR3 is CASIPSRGSGANVLTF. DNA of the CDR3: TGTGCCAGCATCCCATCCAGGGGCTCTGGGGCCAACGTCCTGACTTTC.

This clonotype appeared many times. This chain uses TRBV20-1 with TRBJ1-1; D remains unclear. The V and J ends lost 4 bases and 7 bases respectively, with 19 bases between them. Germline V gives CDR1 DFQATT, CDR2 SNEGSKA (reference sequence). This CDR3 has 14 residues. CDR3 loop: CSAMKSGVAIEAFF. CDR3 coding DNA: TGCAGTGCTATGAAGAGCGGGGTGGCGATTGAAGCTTTCTTT.

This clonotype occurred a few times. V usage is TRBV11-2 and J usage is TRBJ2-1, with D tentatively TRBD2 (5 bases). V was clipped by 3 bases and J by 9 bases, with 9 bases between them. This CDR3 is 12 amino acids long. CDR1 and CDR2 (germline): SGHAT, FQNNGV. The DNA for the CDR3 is TGTGCCAGCAGCTTTATCGGGATTGAGCAGTTCTTC. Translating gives CASSFIGIEQFF.

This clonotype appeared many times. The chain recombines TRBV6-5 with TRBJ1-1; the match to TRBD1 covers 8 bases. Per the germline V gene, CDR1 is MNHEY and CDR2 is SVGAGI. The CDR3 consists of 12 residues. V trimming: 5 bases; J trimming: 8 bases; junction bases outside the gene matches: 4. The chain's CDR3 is CASSVRQGEAFF. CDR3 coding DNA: TGTGCCAGCAGTGTCAGACAGGGGGAAGCTTTCTTT.

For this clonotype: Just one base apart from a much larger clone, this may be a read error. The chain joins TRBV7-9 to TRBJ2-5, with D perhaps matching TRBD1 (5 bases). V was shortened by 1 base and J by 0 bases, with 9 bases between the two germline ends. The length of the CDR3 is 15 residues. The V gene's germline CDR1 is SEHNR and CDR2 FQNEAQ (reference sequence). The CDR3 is CASSLGGQNQETQYF. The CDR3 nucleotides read TGTGCCAGCAGCTTAGGGGGCCAAAACCAAGAGACCCAGTACTTC.